This T cell receptor (beta chain) was captured in a study of PD-1 blockade in classical Hodgkin lymphoma. Trimming stripped 1 base from V and 9 bases from J, with 5 bases between. The CDR3 spans 11 residues. CDR1 is MNHNS and CDR2 is SASEGT in the germline V gene. With no exception, relapse followed autologous stem cell transplantation in all patients, and brentuximab vedotin exposure varied. Libraries were prepared by immunoSEQ multiplex PCR; TCRdb keeps only in-frame clonotypes and omits some of them. The sample holds some 41,000 clones, 88% seen once. Whole-study findings and limits: At C4D1, TCR diversity had climbed significantly for CD4+ cells, though not for CD8+ cells. Prior to therapy, complete responders displayed diversity much like that of newly diagnosed patients. Newly diagnosed patients were reported to exhibit reduced baseline TCR diversity relative to healthy donors.

With regard to this clone: Antigen unknown.

The chain has TRBV6-1 and TRBJ2-3; no clear D gene. This TCR was recovered from a human donor with classical Hodgkin lymphoma. The material was peripheral blood mononuclear cells (PBMCs), obtained before the second cycle of nivolumab. CDR3 nucleotides: TGTGCCAGCAGTGAAGTGGTGACGCAGTATTTT. Translating it yields CASSEVVTQYF.